The 30 T cell receptor beta chains below were found in one sample sequenced in a study of blood T cell repertoires in COVID-19 (dated by TCRdb to the early 2020s). Receptor libraries were prepared by the immunoSEQ multiplex PCR assay. Held by TCRdb, this immuneACCESS table contains in-frame sequences only and omits some clones. Under half of the omission traces to an unresolved V gene where checked; the cause of the rest is unknown. In this sample the table shows 180,000 or so clones, around 90% of which occur a single time. The ten biggest clones cover 6.5% to 8.5% of the sample. Sequenced: peripheral blood. Receptors originate from a man aged 35-49 years with acute or convalescent COVID-19.

The rearrangement links TRBV21-1 to TRBJ2-1; the table's D call of TRBD1 was not tested on the DNA. TRBV21-1 corresponds to a pseudogene. The CDR3 is 18 amino acids. CDR3 region: CASSKLAVRTEPAREQFF. The CDR3 bases are TGTGCCAGCAGCAAACTGGCTGTCAGGACAGAACCCGCACGAGAGCAGTTCTTC.

The J gene is TRBJ1-1, the V gene TRBV9, with 9 nucleotides matching TRBD1. J lost 2 bases, V lost 3 bases, and 5 bases had no gene match. The CDR3 has 15 amino acids. Germline CDR1 and CDR2: SGDLS and YYNGEE. CDR3 residues: CASSARDRDNTEAFF. CDR3 nucleotide sequence: TGTGCCAGCAGCGCCCGGGACAGGGACAACACTGAAGCTTTCTTT.

This sequence joins TRBV2 and TRBJ1-5; 9 nucleotides match TRBD1. Per the germline V gene, CDR1 is SNHLY and CDR2 is FYNNEI. The V segment lost 5 bases and the J segment 0 bases; nucleotides outside the gene matches: 8. This CDR3 contains 17 residues. This chain's CDR3 is CASSSGTGRDSNQPQHF. The CDR3 bases are TGTGCCAGCAGTTCCGGGACAGGGCGCGATAGCAATCAGCCCCAGCATTTT.

CDR3: CASSLAAGNTIYF. The CDR3 DNA follows: TGCGCCAGCAGCTTGGCAGCTGGAAACACCATATATTTT. This chain links TRBV5-1 with TRBJ1-3; no clear D gene. The germline CDR1 and CDR2 sequences are SGHRS and YFSETQ. The CDR3 length is 13 residues. V dropped 0 bases and J dropped 2 bases, with 3 bases sitting between them.

The V call is TRBV28, the J call TRBJ2-7; TRBD2 might be the D (6 bases). The CDR3 extends over 12 amino acids. V lost 6 bases, J lost 4 bases, and 10 bases lay in between. Germline CDR1 MDHEN, CDR2 SYDVKM. CDR3 residues: CASRGLYYEQYF. CDR3 coding DNA: TGTGCCAGCAGGGGACTCTATTACGAGCAGTACTTC.

This clone was observed a few times. J is TRBJ1-2 and V is TRBV11-2, with D maybe TRBD1 (6 bases). Per the germline V gene, CDR1 is SGHAT and CDR2 is FQNNGV. Trimming cost V 5 bases and J 14 bases, with 12 bases left between them. The CDR3 extends over 10 amino acids. The DNA for the CDR3 is TGTGCCAGCAGCCCTAACAGGGATACCTTC. Amino acids: CASSPNRDTF.

J is TRBJ1-3 and V is TRBV3-1 (or the pseudogene TRBV3-2), with a weak D call TRBD1 (6 bases). Germline CDR1 reads LGHDT; CDR2 reads YNNKEL (reference sequence). The CDR3 extends over 21 amino acids. The V end was cut by 2 bases, the J end by 0 bases, with 26 bases between. The CDR3 DNA reads as TGTGCCAGCAGCCAAACCCAGGGGCTAGGTTGTCCCCCTCGCTCTGGAAACACCATATATTTT. Amino acid sequence: CASSQTQGLGCPPRSGNTIYF.

The CDR3 region has the DNA TGTGCCAGCAGCTTGGCTCCCCCGGGCTACACCTTC. Amino acids: CASSLAPPGYTF. The rearrangement uses TRBV7-2 and TRBJ1-2; the D is unclear. This CDR3 has 12 residues. The V end lost 3 bases, the J end lost 8 bases, and 10 bases lay between the germline ends. Germline loops: CDR1 SGHTA, CDR2 FQGNSA.

The CDR3 DNA reads TGTGCCAGCAGCGTAGAGAGGGAGATCACTGAAGCTTTCTTT. Amino acids: CASSVEREITEAFF. The chain employs TRBV9 and TRBJ1-1; D is unresolved. With 0 bases removed from V and 4 bases from J, the gap between germline ends came to 10 bases. The CDR3 is 14 amino acids. Germline CDR1 SGDLS, CDR2 YYNGEE.

The rearrangement joins TRBV12-5 to TRBJ2-1; D not certain. Germline V CDR1 and CDR2: LGHNT, FRNRAP. The V and J ends lost 8 bases and 5 bases respectively, with 13 bases between them. This CDR3 is 13 amino acids long. As DNA, the CDR3 is TGTGCTAGTCAGGCGAATAGAAACAATGAGCAGTTCTTC. This codes for CASQANRNNEQFF.

This clone has only a few counts. The chain recombines TRBV5-1 with TRBJ1-2; maybe TRBD1 (6 bases). Deletions cut 0 bases from V and 5 bases from J, with 11 bases between. The CDR3 is made up of 14 amino acids. The germline gives CDR1 SGHRS, CDR2 YFSETQ. DNA of the CDR3: TGCGCCAGCAGCTTGGACAGGGTATCATATGGCTACACCTTC. It encodes CASSLDRVSYGYTF.

The V gene is TRBV29-1, the J gene TRBJ2-3; no definite D call. This CDR3 region has 13 residues. Trimming stripped 3 bases from V and 4 bases from J, with 11 bases between. Germline V gene lookup returns CDR1 SQVTM and CDR2 ANQGSEA. This chain's CDR3 is CSVDGLRADTQYF. The CDR3 nucleotides read TGCAGCGTTGATGGGCTAAGAGCAGATACGCAGTATTTT.

V usage is TRBV19 and J usage is TRBJ2-1; 12 bases align to TRBD2. Germline V gene data show CDR1 as LNHDA and CDR2 as SQIVND (reference sequence). V lost 9 bases to trimming and J lost 2 bases; unmatched junction nucleotides: 5. The CDR3 loop spans 15 amino acids. The CDR3 sequence: CASGTSGRPYNEQFF. CDR3 nucleotides: TGTGCCAGCGGGACTAGCGGGCGCCCCTACAATGAGCAGTTCTTC. The entire variable domain, with the rest obtained from reference TRBV19 and TRBJ2-1, is as follows: DGGITQSPKYLFRKEGQNVTLSCEQNLNHDAMYWYRQDPGQGLRLIYYSQIVNDFQKGDIAEGYSVSREKKESFPLTVTSAQKNPTAFYLCASGTSGRPYNEQFFGPGTRLTVL.

This clone has only a few counts. The chain uses TRBV18 and TRBJ2-3; 7 bases align to TRBD1. V lost 0 bases and J lost 4; bases outside the gene matches: 4. Germline CDR1 is KGHSH and CDR2 is LQKENI. The CDR3 contains 15 residues. CDR3 nucleotides: TGTGCCAGCTCACCACCAGGGGGCGAGGCAGATACGCAGTATTTT. It encodes CASSPPGGEADTQYF.

V gene TRBV19 combines with J gene TRBJ2-4; D possibly corresponds to TRBD2 (6 bases). The V end lost 5 bases, the J end lost 0 bases, and 14 bases lay between the germline ends. This CDR3 is built from 16 residues. Per germline, CDR1 LNHDA and CDR2 SQIVND (reference sequence). In DNA, the CDR3 is TGTGCCAGTAGTTCTCGGGAGTTCTTAGCCAAAAACATTCAGTACTTC. Translating gives CASSSREFLAKNIQYF. The complete variable domain, with remaining parts taken from reference TRBV19 and TRBJ2-4, reads DGGITQSPKYLFRKEGQNVTLSCEQNLNHDAMYWYRQDPGQGLRLIYYSQIVNDFQKGDIAEGYSVSREKKESFPLTVTSAQKNPTAFYLCASSSREFLAKNIQYFGAGTRLSVL.

The rearrangement joins TRBV7-2 to TRBJ1-6; D not resolved. This CDR3 comprises 16 residues. Germline loops: CDR1 SGHTA, CDR2 FQGNSA. Trimming took 3 bases from V and 10 from J, leaving 19 bases between them. CDR3 in amino acids: CASSLIRRGSGSPLHF. The DNA for the CDR3 is TGTGCCAGCAGCTTGATCAGGCGGGGTTCGGGGTCACCCCTCCACTTT.

The V and J genes are TRBV10-2 and TRBJ2-3; 12 nucleotides match TRBD2. The CDR3 has 16 residues. Losses at the gene ends were 0 bases for V and 4 bases for J; bases not matched to a gene: 2. Germline CDR1 and CDR2: WSHSY and SAAADI. The CDR3 DNA is TGCGCCAGCAGTGAGTCTGCTAGCGGGGGGGCAGATACGCAGTATTTT. It codes for CASSESASGGADTQYF.

The chain uses TRBV7-9 and TRBJ1-2; TRBD1 might be the D (6 bases). The CDR3 contains 16 residues. CDR1 and CDR2 (germline): SEHNR, FQNEAQ (reference sequence). Trimming removed 2 bases at V and 4 bases at J, with 17 bases between. The CDR3 DNA reads TGTGCCAGCAGCTTATTCTTCGGGGGGGCGAGCTATGGCTACACCTTC. Protein product: CASSLFFGGASYGYTF.

This clone was seen only once. The V and J genes are TRBV7-2 and TRBJ2-5, with D possibly TRBD2 on 5 matching bases. The CDR3 runs 13 residues. V lost 4 bases and J lost 2, with 8 bases in between. Germline CDR1 SGHTA, CDR2 FQGNSA. The CDR3 sequence is CASSYGGQETQYF. CDR3 in DNA: TGTGCCAGCAGCTATGGCGGGCAAGAGACCCAGTACTTC.

The rearrangement links TRBV5-1 to TRBJ2-1, with 12 bases identical to TRBD1. V trimming: 4 bases; J trimming: 8 bases; junction bases outside the gene matches: 10. Germline V gene sequence: CDR1 SGHRS, CDR2 YFSETQ. The CDR3 has 16 amino acids. This chain's CDR3 is CASSRTGTGGMDEQFF. CDR3 sequence (DNA): TGCGCCAGCAGCCGCACCGGGACAGGGGGCATGGATGAGCAGTTCTTC.

The chain carries TRBV7-2 and TRBJ1-2, with 8 bases lining up with TRBD1. Germline lookup yields CDR1 SGHTA and CDR2 FQGNSA. CDR3 length: 13 amino acids. J was trimmed by 8 bases and V by 5 bases; bases with no gene match: 7. The CDR3 is CASSLGQGRGYTF. CDR3 nucleotide sequence: TGTGCCAGCAGCCTTGGACAGGGTAGGGGCTACACCTTC.

V and J are TRBV6-5 and TRBJ2-2; 8 nucleotides match TRBD1. This CDR3 contains 16 residues. CDR1 MNHEY and CDR2 SVGAGI come from the germline V gene. V was pared by 1 base and J by 3 bases, with 4 bases of the junction left unmatched. The CDR3 DNA reads as TGTGCCAGCAGTTACTGGGGACAGGAGGACACCGGGGAGCTGTTTTTT. This sequence encodes CASSYWGQEDTGELFF.

The genes are TRBV24-1 and TRBJ2-1, with 7 positions matching TRBD1. Trimming removed 3 bases from V and 9 bases from J; junction bases left unmatched: 19. Germline values: CDR1 KGHDR, CDR2 SFDVKD. The CDR3 contains 18 residues. DNA of the CDR3: TGTGCCACCAGTGATGCTGTTAGAGGGGGCGCTGGTCCTCGTGAGCAGTTCTTC. Its translation is CATSDAVRGGAGPREQFF.

J is TRBJ1-2 and V is TRBV3-1 (or the pseudogene TRBV3-2); TRBD1 aligns across 7 bases. Germline values: CDR1 LGHDT, CDR2 YNNKEL (reference sequence). V trimming: 1 base; J trimming: 4 bases; junction bases outside the gene matches: 12. This CDR3 contains 17 residues. CDR3 DNA sequence: TGTGCCAGCAGCCAAGCGACAAGAGGGGGCTTGGGCTATGGCTACACCTTC. Its translation: CASSQATRGGLGYGYTF.

The genes are TRBV7-9 and TRBJ1-2; TRBD1 aligns across 9 bases. This CDR3 spans 16 amino acids. From germline, CDR1 is SEHNR and CDR2 FQNEAQ (reference sequence). The V and J ends lost 5 bases and 6 bases, in that order; junction bases with no gene match: 13. The CDR3 spells CASSGTTGGEWNGYTF. CDR3 DNA: TGTGCCAGCAGCGGGACGACAGGGGGAGAGTGGAATGGCTACACCTTC.

This chain links TRBV5-1 with TRBJ1-1; D is unclear. V was trimmed by 0 bases and J by 3 bases, leaving 9 bases between them. This CDR3 is built from 14 residues. CDR1 and CDR2 from the germline V gene are SGHRS and YFSETQ. CDR3: CASSLDPQDTEAFF. CDR3 DNA sequence: TGCGCCAGCAGCTTGGACCCTCAGGACACTGAAGCTTTCTTT.

The V call is TRBV9, the J call TRBJ2-3; 13 positions agree with TRBD2. CDR1 SGDLS and CDR2 YYNGEE come from the germline V gene. The CDR3 extends over 17 amino acids. V was clipped by 4 bases and J by 2 bases; unmatched bases: 7. The CDR3 sequence: CASSLWTSGGPTDTQYF. CDR3 DNA sequence: TGTGCCAGCAGCTTATGGACTAGCGGGGGACCCACAGATACGCAGTATTTT.

The chain employs TRBV30 and TRBJ2-6; TRBD1 matches at 11 bases. Germline CDR1 reads GTSNPN; CDR2 reads SVGIG (reference sequence). J was trimmed by 2 bases and V by 5 bases; bases with no gene match: 2. The CDR3 has 15 amino acids. This CDR3 is CAWGQGAPGANVLTF. CDR3 DNA sequence: TGTGCCTGGGGACAGGGGGCTCCTGGGGCCAACGTCCTGACTTTC. The whole variable domain, filled in from reference TRBV30 and TRBJ2-6, reads SQTIHQWPATLVQPVGSPLSLECTVEGTSNPNLYWYRQAAGRGLQLLFYSVGIGQISSEVPQNLSASRPQDRQFILSSKKLLLSDSGFYLCAWGQGAPGANVLTFGAGSRLTVL.

The rearrangement joins TRBV6-5 to TRBJ2-5, with 7 bases identical to TRBD2. CDR1 and CDR2 (germline): MNHEY, SVGAGI. J lost 5 bases, V lost 8 bases, and 5 bases had no gene match. There are 12 residues in the CDR3. CDR3: CASWGEGETQYF. The CDR3 DNA reads as TGTGCCAGCTGGGGGGAGGGGGAGACCCAGTACTTC.

This sequence joins TRBV7-2 and TRBJ1-1; D possibly corresponds to TRBD1 (6 bases). Germline values: CDR1 SGHTA, CDR2 FQGNSA. The V end lost 3 bases, the J end lost 2 bases, and 16 bases lay between the germline ends. CDR3 length: 16 residues. CDR3 sequence (DNA): TGTGCCAGCAGCTTGGCCACAGGGACCCTAAACACTGAAGCTTTCTTT. It translates to CASSLATGTLNTEAFF.